The sequence of this T cell receptor (beta chain) was determined in a study of shared clonotypes between healthy human individuals. Donation came from healthy HIV-negative adults that had no recent acute infections or vaccinations. This clone was counted between two and nine times. CDR3 length equals 12 residues. V gave up 6 bases and J gave up 1 base, with 6 bases separating them. Looked up from germline, CDR1 is SNHLY and CDR2 is FYNNEI. The data were produced by immunoSEQ multiplex PCR, yet TCRdb's version contains in-frame clones alone and is incomplete. Here the sample spans nearly 1,000,000 clones, 76% being singletons.

The rearrangement links TRBV2 to TRBJ1-1; D unclear. This TCR came from a man between 18 and 35 years old in good health. Material: memory CD4+ T cells sorted from blood. Documented subset: CD45RA-negative fraction. This chain's CDR3 is CASSRWNTEAFF. DNA of the CDR3: TGTGCCAGCAGCCGGTGGAACACTGAAGCTTTCTTT.